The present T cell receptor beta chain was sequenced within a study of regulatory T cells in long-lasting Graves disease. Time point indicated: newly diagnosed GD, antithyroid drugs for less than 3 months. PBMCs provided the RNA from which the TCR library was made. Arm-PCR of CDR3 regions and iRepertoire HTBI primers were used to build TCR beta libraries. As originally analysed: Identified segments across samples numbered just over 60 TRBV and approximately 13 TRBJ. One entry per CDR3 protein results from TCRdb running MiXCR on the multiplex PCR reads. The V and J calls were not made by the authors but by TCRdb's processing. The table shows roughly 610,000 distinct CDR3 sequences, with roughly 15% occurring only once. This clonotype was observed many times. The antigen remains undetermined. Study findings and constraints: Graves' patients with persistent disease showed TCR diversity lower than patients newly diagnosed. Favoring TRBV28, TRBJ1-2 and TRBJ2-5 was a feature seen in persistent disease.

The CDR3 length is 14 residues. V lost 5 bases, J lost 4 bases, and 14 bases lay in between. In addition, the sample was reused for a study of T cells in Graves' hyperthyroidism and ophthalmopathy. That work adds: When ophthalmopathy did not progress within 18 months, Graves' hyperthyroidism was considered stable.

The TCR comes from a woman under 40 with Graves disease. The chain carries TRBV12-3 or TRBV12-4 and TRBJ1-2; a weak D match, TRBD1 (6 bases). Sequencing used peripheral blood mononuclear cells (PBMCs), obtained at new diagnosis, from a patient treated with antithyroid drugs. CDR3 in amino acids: CASSPQGNSYGYTF. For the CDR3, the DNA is TGTGCCAGCAGTCCACAGGGAAACAGCTATGGCTACACCTTC.